The T cell receptor beta chain described here comes from a study of human T cells and chemical hapten exposure. Study as a whole: Once 0.01% DPC had been applied to the upper back by patch test, readings were taken at 6 days. Patients having alopecia areata, totalis or universalis were mostly female.

This clonotype was counted many times. TCRdb used MiXCR to reprocess the RACE reads, holding one entry per CDR3 protein. Among approximately 60,000 distinct CDR3 sequences listed, 9.5% to 12% were seen once. Time point reported: patch test 3, about 24 weeks after DPC sensitization. Indicated treatment: therapeutic diphenylcyclopropenone sensitization with weekly scalp DPC. Ahead of each patch test application, blood was drawn. Sample donors consisted of patients with alopecia, aged 18 to 70 years, who were suitable for DPC. CDR1 is MNHEY and CDR2 is SVGEGT in the germline V gene. After removal of 8 bases from V and 5 bases from J, the junction contained 8 bases not matched to a gene. The CDR3 extends over 14 amino acids.

The source is a woman under 40 with alopecia areata. Some clones in this sample may be carry-over from other donors' samples. V and J are TRBV6-2 or TRBV6-3 and TRBJ2-2; 7 bases match TRBD1. Sequenced material: whole blood, taken in connection with sensitization to the hapten diphenylcyclopropenone (DPC). CDR3 bases: TGTGCCAGCTTTTTAACAGGGGAAACCGGGGAGCTGTTTTTT. Translation gives CASFLTGETGELFF.